The source of this TCR beta chain is a study of T cell changes during pregnancy in multiple sclerosis. Data came from immunoSEQ multiplex PCR; TCRdb stores just in-frame clones and leaves some out. Found here are some 87,000 clones, 85% to 95% of them singletons; the top ten hold around 0.2%. This clone has just one count. This receptor was identified in a female donor with multiple sclerosis, enrolled in a pregnancy study. The specimen comprised CD4+ T cells from peripheral blood mononuclear cells, sampled before pregnancy.

The CDR3 reads CASSRPPQGGYEQYF. The CDR3 coding sequence is TGTGCCAGCAGTCGCCCCCCTCAGGGGGGATACGAGCAGTACTTC. V and J are TRBV6-6 and TRBJ2-7, with D maybe TRBD1 (7 bases). The CDR3 spans 15 residues. Germline lookup yields CDR1 MNHNY and CDR2 SVGAGI (reference sequence). Trimming took 5 bases from V and 4 from J, leaving 18 bases between them.